Sequencing of this TCR beta chain was carried out in a study of T cells after posttransplantation cyclophosphamide. Study-level findings and limits: Recipient CMV seropositivity and CMV reactivation strongly tracked TRB clonality. Donor CD8+ memory clones often dominated recipient blood repertoires at later times. Skin or GI-infiltrating T cells shared few TRB sequences with blood.

Peripheral blood was collected from the related graft donor on the marrow donation day. This CDR3 has 16 amino acids. Germline V gene data show CDR1 as LGHNA and CDR2 as YNFKEQ. Germline trimming cut 0 bases from V and 5 bases from J; bases unmatched to any gene: 5. As for this clone: Its antigen is unknown.

Sequenced by immunoSEQ multiplex PCR; TCRdb stores in-frame clones only, minus some. The sample includes approximately 45,000 clones, roughly 92% seen only once; the top ten take around 3%. The sequence derives from a woman between 45 and 65 years old in good health and a related stem cell transplant donor. Material: PBMCs. This sequence joins TRBV4-2 and TRBJ2-1; 9 nucleotides align to TRBD2. The CDR3 loop is CASSQEGAGGHNEQFF. CDR3 in DNA: TGTGCCAGCAGCCAAGAAGGAGCGGGGGGTCACAATGAGCAGTTCTTC.